This T cell receptor beta chain came from a study of prognosis after radiotherapy for stage I lung cancer. Study in general: Stage I lung tumors that were newly diagnosed and primary were found in some 15 patients, while five patients had oligometastatic NSCLC after surgical resection of the primary tumor.

Amplification of TCR beta CDR3 from genomic DNA used two-round multiplex PCR. Primers targeting each individual TRBV and TRBJ gene were applied in first-round PCR. TCRdb reprocessed the multiplex PCR reads with MiXCR, giving one entry per CDR3 protein. Of 15,000 to 20,000 distinct CDR3 sequences in the sample, roughly 30% were seen once. Many counts were recorded for this clonotype. Antigen: not known. V lost 4 bases and J 4 bases, leaving 7 bases between the germline ends. CDR3 length equals 13 residues. From germline, CDR1 is SGHDN and CDR2 FVKESK. Study-level results: Patients without metastases reportedly showed TRBV and TRBJ gene usage unlike that of patients with metastases.

Material: PBMCs, obtained before or after stereotactic body radiation therapy (not recorded which). The rearrangement links TRBV14 to TRBJ2-2; D gene unclear. This TCR derives from a donor over 45 with non-small cell lung cancer. The CDR3 DNA reads TGTGCCAGCAGCCCCACCCGCACCGGGGAGCTGTTTTTT. It is translated as CASSPTRTGELFF.